These T cell receptor beta chains were read from a single sample in a study of blood T cell repertoires in COVID-19. The repertoire was sequenced with immunoSEQ multiplex PCR; TCRdb's copy has only in-frame clones and lacks some. The table lists about 250,000 clones, about nine tenths of them singletons. The source material was peripheral blood. The receptors were gathered from a woman under 40 with COVID-19, enrolled during active disease. Both conserved end residues are part of each CDR3. Each record gives: J gene, V gene, clone size, D gene, CDR3 DNA, CDR3 protein. A D gene is named only where the DNA matches it firmly. Size is stated for part of the rows, as once, few or many counts, or as a class when the clone is expanded.

TRBJ2-3	TRBV18	.	TRBD1	TGTGCCAGCTCACTAGGGACAGGGACTGGCACAGATACGCAGTATTTT	CASSLGTGTGTDTQYF
TRBJ2-2	TRBV11-3	.	.	TGTGCCAGCAGCTTAGCCCTCACCGGGGAGCTGTTTTTT	CASSLALTGELFF
TRBJ2-7	TRBV6-5	.	.	TGTGCCAGCAGTTACTCTAGCAGCTACGAGCAGTACTTC	CASSYSSSYEQYF
TRBJ1-6	TRBV11-3	.	TRBD1	TGTGCCAGCAGCTATGACGGGACAGGGTATTCACCCCTCCACTTT	CASSYDGTGYSPLHF
TRBJ1-2	TRBV4-3	.	TRBD1	TGCGCCAGCAGCCAAGTCCAGGGGGCTGACTATGGCTACACCTTC	CASSQVQGADYGYTF
TRBJ2-1	TRBV5-1	.	.	TGCGCCAGCAGCTGGCAGGGGAATGAGCAGTTCTTC	CASSWQGNEQFF
TRBJ1-1	TRBV18	.	.	TGTGCCAGCTCAACCTCTCCACAGCTTAACACTGAAGCTTTCTTT	CASSTSPQLNTEAFF
TRBJ2-2	TRBV5-4	.	.	TGTGCCAGCAGCTTCGATCCGACAGCGAACACCGGGGAGCTGTTTTTT	CASSFDPTANTGELFF
TRBJ1-1	TRBV6-5	few	.	TGTGCCAGCAGTCCTGGTCGCGAGGACACTGAAGCTTTCTTT	CASSPGREDTEAFF
TRBJ1-2	TRBV15	.	TRBD1	TGTGCCACCAGCAGAGTGGGGCCCCTCGGGACAGACTATGGCTACACCTTC	CATSRVGPLGTDYGYTF
TRBJ2-3	TRBV10-1	.	TRBD2	TGCGCCAGCAGTGAGCTTCTAGCGGGGGCGGGCGATACGCAGTATTTT	CASSELLAGAGDTQYF
TRBJ2-7	TRBV19	once	.	TGTGCCAGTAGTATATTCGGTAGCACGTTTCGCGAGCAGTACTTC	CASSIFGSTFREQYF
TRBJ2-1	TRBV7-2	few	TRBD2	TGTGCCAGCAGCCAACCCCCGGGACTAGCGGGAGTAGACAATGAGCAGTTCTTC	CASSQPPGLAGVDNEQFF
TRBJ2-3	TRBV6-2/TRBV6-3	medium-sized	TRBD2	TGTGCCAGCAGTCCCAATCGAGAGGGGACTAGCGAGTATTTT	CASSPNREGTSEYF
TRBJ1-2	TRBV28	.	.	TGTGCCAGCTACAGGGTCGGCTACACCTTC	CASYRVGYTF
TRBJ2-3	TRBV2	once	.	TGTGCCAGCAGTGGCCCAGGGGGGACAGATACGCAGTATTTT	CASSGPGGTDTQYF
TRBJ2-1	TRBV5-1	.	.	TGCGCCAGCAGCTCGAGATTCTTGTCCGAGCAGTTCTTC	CASSSRFLSEQFF
TRBJ1-4	TRBV28	.	TRBD1	TGTGCCAGCACGACCCACAGGGGAGGTAATGAAAAACTGTTTTTT	CASTTHRGGNEKLFF
TRBJ2-1	TRBV6-1	.	.	TGTGCCAGCAGTGAAGCGCGGGGTGGTCAGTTCTTC	CASSEARGGQFF
TRBJ1-5	TRBV5-5	.	.	TGTGCCAGCAGCTTGAACTTTAATCAGCCCCAGCATTTT	CASSLNFNQPQHF
TRBJ1-4	TRBV4-3	.	TRBD1	TGCGCCAGCAGCCAGGGACAGGGAGGTGAAAAACTGTTTTTT	CASSQGQGGEKLFF
TRBJ2-1	TRBV7-6	.	.	TGTGCCAGCAGCCCACAGCCTTCTTCAGACAGGGGAGGGTACAATGAGCAGTTCTTC	CASSPQPSSDRGGYNEQFF